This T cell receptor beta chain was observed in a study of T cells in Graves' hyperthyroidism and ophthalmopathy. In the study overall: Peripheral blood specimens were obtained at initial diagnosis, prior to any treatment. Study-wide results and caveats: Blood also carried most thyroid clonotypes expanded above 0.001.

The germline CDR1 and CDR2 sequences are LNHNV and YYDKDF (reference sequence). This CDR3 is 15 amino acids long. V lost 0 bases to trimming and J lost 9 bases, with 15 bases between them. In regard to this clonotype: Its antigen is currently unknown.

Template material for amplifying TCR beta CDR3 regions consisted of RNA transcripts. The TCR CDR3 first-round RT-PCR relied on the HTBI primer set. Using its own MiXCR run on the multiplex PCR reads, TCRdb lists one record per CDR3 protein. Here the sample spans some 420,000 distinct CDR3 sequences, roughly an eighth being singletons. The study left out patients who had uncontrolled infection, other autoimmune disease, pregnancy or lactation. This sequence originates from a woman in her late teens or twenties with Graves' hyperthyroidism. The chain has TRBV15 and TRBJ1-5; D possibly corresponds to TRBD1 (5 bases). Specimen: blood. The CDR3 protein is CATSRDLLAGTPQHF. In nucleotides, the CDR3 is TGTGCCACCAGCAGAGATTTATTAGCAGGGACGCCCCAGCATTTT.